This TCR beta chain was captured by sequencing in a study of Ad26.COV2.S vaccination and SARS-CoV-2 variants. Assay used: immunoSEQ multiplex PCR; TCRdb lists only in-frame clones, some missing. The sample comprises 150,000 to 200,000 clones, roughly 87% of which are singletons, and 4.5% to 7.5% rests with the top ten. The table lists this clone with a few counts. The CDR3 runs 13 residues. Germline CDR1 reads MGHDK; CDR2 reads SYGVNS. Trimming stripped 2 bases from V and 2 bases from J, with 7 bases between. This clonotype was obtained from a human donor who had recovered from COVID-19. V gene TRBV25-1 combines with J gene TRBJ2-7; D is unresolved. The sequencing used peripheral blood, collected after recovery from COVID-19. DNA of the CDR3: TGTGCCAGCAGTGAACAGACGACCTACGAGCAGTACTTC. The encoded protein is CASSEQTTYEQYF.